The rows below give T cell receptor beta chains drawn from one sample of a study of T cell responses to AZD1222 COVID-19 vaccine. Generated by immunoSEQ multiplex PCR, the TCRdb table keeps only in-frame clones and is missing some. Among fewer than 85,000 clones listed, about 80% were seen once. The sample was peripheral blood, taken 28 days after the second AZD1222 dose. The receptor set was obtained from an adult who received the AZD1222 COVID-19 vaccine. Each CDR3 is given with its conserved first and last residue. The D gene is left open where the match is weak. A clone size is listed for some rows: how often the clone was seen (once, few, many), or a class if it is expanded.

v_gene	abundance	j_gene	d_gene	CDR3aa	CDR3nt
TRBV6-5	-	TRBJ1-3	-	CASSYSRQSSGNTIYF	TGTGCCAGCAGTTACTCCAGACAGAGCTCTGGAAACACCATATATTTT
TRBV5-6	-	TRBJ2-7	TRBD2	CASSARGLAVYEQYF	TGTGCCAGCAGCGCACGGGGACTAGCGGTCTACGAGCAGTACTTC
TRBV9	once	TRBJ2-2	-	CASSVSGGNTGELFF	TGTGCCAGCAGCGTATCCGGGGGCAACACCGGGGAGCTGTTTTTT
TRBV7-9	-	TRBJ2-7	-	CASSRGQGLNEQYF	TGTGCCAGCAGCCGCGGGCAGGGGTTAAACGAGCAGTACTTC
TRBV2	-	TRBJ2-1	-	CASSPLFNEQFF	TGTGCCAGCAGCCCGCTATTTAATGAGCAGTTCTTC
TRBV15	once	TRBJ1-1	-	CATSLWGDRSNTEAFF	TGTGCCACCAGCTTATGGGGCGACAGATCGAACACTGAAGCTTTCTTT
TRBV27	-	TRBJ1-5	-	CASSLSGGAQPQHF	TGTGCCAGCAGTTTATCGGGGGGAGCGCAGCCCCAGCATTTT
TRBV7-8	-	TRBJ2-1	TRBD2	CASSSSGTRVFGEQFF	TGTGCCAGCAGCTCTTCCGGGACTAGAGTTTTTGGTGAGCAGTTCTTC
TRBV2	few	TRBJ1-5	-	CASRRDQPQHF	TGTGCCAGCAGGAGAGATCAGCCCCAGCATTTT
TRBV7-2	once	TRBJ2-7	TRBD2	CASSLRTSGYEQYF	TGTGCCAGCAGCTTACGGACTAGCGGCTACGAGCAGTACTTC
TRBV5-4	-	TRBJ1-2	-	CASSLDGSPNYGYTF	TGTGCCAGCAGCTTGGATGGCAGCCCCAACTATGGCTACACCTTC
TRBV5-6	-	TRBJ1-2	TRBD1	CASSPRTGDVYTF	TGTGCCAGCAGCCCGAGGACAGGGGATGTCTACACCTTC
TRBV4-1	-	TRBJ2-7	-	CASSQVVRSYEQYF	TGCGCCAGCAGCCAAGTGGTCCGGTCTTACGAGCAGTACTTC
TRBV2	-	TRBJ2-7	TRBD1	CASSGGTGGLGDFWGQYF	TGTGCCAGCAGTGGTGGGACAGGGGGCTTAGGAGATTTTTGGGGGCAGTACTTC
TRBV28	-	TRBJ1-5	-	CASSAGSPQHF	TGTGCCAGCAGTGCCGGATCGCCCCAGCATTTT
TRBV9	-	TRBJ1-1	TRBD1	CASSAGQATDTEAFF	TGTGCCAGCAGCGCAGGACAGGCTACCGACACTGAAGCTTTCTTT
TRBV5-3	-	TRBJ1-3	-	CARSLEGCGNGNTIYF	TGTGCCAGAAGCTTGGAGGGGTGCGGGAACGGAAACACCATATATTTT
TRBV5-1	once	TRBJ2-3	-	CASSLDGDYTDTQYF	TGCGCCAGCAGCTTGGACGGCGATTACACAGATACGCAGTATTTT
TRBV9	-	TRBJ1-1	-	CASSVEDNTEAFF	TGTGCCAGCAGCGTCGAAGACAACACTGAAGCTTTCTTT